This TCR beta chain was captured by sequencing in a study of blood T cell repertoires in COVID-19 (dated by TCRdb to about 2020). Broadly, across the study: Collaborator samples came from the United States, Italy and Spain and covered acute and convalescent phases of COVID-19. Sample metadata almost always included a de-identified subject ID, COVID-19 status, age in years and sex. The material from the prospective study consisted of cDNA or gDNA derived from T cells, B-cell-depleted T cells, or PBMCs. Where available, HLA class I and class II types were taken from metadata supplied by the sample provider and were not determined by assay-based typing. Samples were obtained from the ongoing ImmuneRACE study (first 160 participants) and from 1,200 or so subjects provided by 6 global collaborators. The repertoires were made available in a free public database intended to serve as a resource for research on the immune response to SARS-CoV-2. Deeply sampled blood TCRbeta repertoires from subjects exposed to, actively infected with, or recovered from COVID-19 were included in the dataset. The study at large found these results: The amount of clinical and demographic metadata varied by source and participant and was provided uncurated.

Germline trimming amounts to 4 bases on V and 4 bases on J, with 5 as the count of junction bases outside the gene matches. According to the germline V gene (reference sequence), CDR1 reads LGHDT and CDR2 reads YNNKEL. The CDR3 holds 14 amino acids from the cysteine to the phenylalanine. Just the 42-base CDR3 DNA is kept, in frame starting at base 1. Participants in the prospective study were enrolled through a virtual design, were aged about 18 to 89 years, and lived in under 25 United States geographic areas. In the prospective study, participants were assigned to cohorts based on the clinical history participants reported in a screening survey and a study questionnaire. Recovered participants in ImmuneRACE Cohort 3 were defined by two consecutive negative NP/OP PCR tests, clearance by a healthcare professional, or resolution of symptoms. In the prospective study, mobile phlebotomists collected whole blood, serum and a nasopharyngeal or oropharyngeal swab from each participant. Participants in the prospective study had the option to provide additional blood draws and questionnaires over an approximately 2-month period. Before DNA extraction, prospective study blood samples were shipped either frozen or at room temperature.

This clone was seen a few times. There is no known antigen for this receptor. No base quality information exists; no much larger clone differs at one position. TCRbeta CDR3 regions were amplified from genomic DNA by means of the immunoSEQ Assay, a bias-controlled multiplex PCR. The study's processing was this. Nucleated cell counts per sample were estimated from amplification of reference gene primers within the assay. Sequence reads were collapsed and filtered to measure the absolute abundance of every unique TCRbeta CDR3 rearrangement. Productive Simpson clonality was computed per sample as the square root of Simpson's diversity index over productive rearrangements. TCRdb retrieved this table from immuneACCESS and kept in-frame rearrangements only. Not all clones are present; in checked studies, unresolved V genes account for under half, and no reason is known for the remainder. The V and J calls and clone size were taken over from that table, and D and trimming were inferred from the DNA. For this sample the table gives about 260,000 clones, of which about 85% were detected only once. The ten largest clones represent less than 3% of the sample.

The sample consisted of PBMCs or T cells enriched from blood (not recorded which). This TCR came from a woman aged 50 to 60 who had recovered from COVID-19. The chain was built from TRBV3-1 (or the pseudogene TRBV3-2) and TRBJ2-7, with 9 junctional bases fitting TRBD1. The CDR3 in this case is CASSRLGQGYEQYF. In nucleotide form, the sequence is TGTGCCAGCAGCCGCCTGGGACAGGGATACGAGCAGTACTTC.